This TCR beta chain was obtained from a study of early T cells in non-severe SARS-CoV-2 infection. TCRdb re-called the 5' RACE reads with MiXCR, one entry per CDR3 protein. The profile shows some 30,000 distinct CDR3 sequences, roughly 6.6% of them singletons. Per germline, CDR1 ENHRY and CDR2 SYGVKD. This CDR3 comprises 12 residues. The V end was cut by 8 bases, the J end by 5 bases, with 12 bases between. This clonotype was recorded at least ten times. This receptor was obtained from an adult who was a healthcare worker with PCR-confirmed SARS-CoV-2 infection or an uninfected control (not recorded which). The genes are TRBV10-3 and TRBJ1-1; D gene unclear. Sample: whole blood. The CDR3 protein is CAIRTDGTEAFF. DNA of the CDR3: TGTGCCATCCGGACGGATGGAACTGAAGCTTTCTTT.